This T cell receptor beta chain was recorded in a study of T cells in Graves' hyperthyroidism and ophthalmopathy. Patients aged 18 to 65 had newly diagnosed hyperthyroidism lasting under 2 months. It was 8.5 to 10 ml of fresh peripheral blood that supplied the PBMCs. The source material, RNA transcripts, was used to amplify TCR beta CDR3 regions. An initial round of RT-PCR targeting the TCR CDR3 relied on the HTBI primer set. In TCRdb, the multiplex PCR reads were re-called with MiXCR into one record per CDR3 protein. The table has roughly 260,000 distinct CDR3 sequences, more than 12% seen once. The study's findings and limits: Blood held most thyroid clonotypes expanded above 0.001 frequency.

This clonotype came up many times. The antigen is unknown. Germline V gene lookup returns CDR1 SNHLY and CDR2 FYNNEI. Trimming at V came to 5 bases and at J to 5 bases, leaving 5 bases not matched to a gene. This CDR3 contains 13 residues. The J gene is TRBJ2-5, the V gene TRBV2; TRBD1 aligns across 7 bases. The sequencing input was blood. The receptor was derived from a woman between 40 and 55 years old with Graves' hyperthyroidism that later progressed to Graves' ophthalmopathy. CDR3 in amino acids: CASSRQGRETQYF. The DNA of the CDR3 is TGTGCCAGCAGTCGACAGGGAAGGGAGACCCAGTACTTC.